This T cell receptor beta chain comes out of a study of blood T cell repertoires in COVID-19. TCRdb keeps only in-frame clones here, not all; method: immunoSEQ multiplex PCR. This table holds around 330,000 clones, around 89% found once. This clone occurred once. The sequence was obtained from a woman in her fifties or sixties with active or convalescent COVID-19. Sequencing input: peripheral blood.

DNA of the CDR3: TGTGCCAGCTCACCACCGCCTAGCGGGAGCGGTGAGCAGTACTTC. Protein sequence: CASSPPPSGSGEQYF. This rearrangement joins TRBV18 to TRBJ2-7, with 10 bases identical to TRBD2. Germline V gene sequence: CDR1 KGHSH, CDR2 LQKENI. The CDR3 spans 15 residues. V was clipped by 0 bases and J by 7 bases; unmatched bases: 6.